Detailed here is one T cell receptor beta chain. This clonotype was seen many times. No antigen is known for it. One base away there is no much larger clone; base qualities are not given. This specimen comes from a study of T cell repertoires in cytomegalovirus infection (dated by TCRdb to the late 2010s). The study in broad terms: Peptide stimulations targeted recently identified HLA-C-restricted CMV epitopes, whose presentation resists viral immunomodulation, together with well-studied HLA-B-restricted epitopes. The HLA type of each donor mattered for the analysis, because public TCR beta signatures pointed to carriage of CMV infection along with the matching HLA type. Overall study results and their limits: The ex vivo response was dominated by HLA-C-restricted CMV-specific TCR beta clonotypes, which also provided the single most frequent clonotype in two of eight donors. In both this cohort and an independent roughly 330-donor cohort, the cumulative frequency of public TCR beta family members distinguished carriers of CMV infection plus the relevant HLA type.

TCRdb names Illumina HiSeq 1500 as the instrument used. The public reads were reprocessed in TCRdb via fastp at Q25 and MiXCR, keeping in-frame beta chains. Each entry is one CDR3 protein sequence, shown with its most common DNA and genes. Across this sample there are approximately 1,000,000 distinct CDR3 sequences, with around 29% seen only once. The biggest ten clones account for around an eighth of the sample. The intended sense of this specimen's treatment or condition label: in vitro stimulation with specific CMV peptide epitopes to enrich CMV-specific T cells. The germline V gene (reference sequence) specifies SEHNR as CDR1 and FQNEAQ as CDR2. The CDR3 starts with the cysteine, ends with the phenylalanine, and has 13 residues. CDR3 DNA only is kept here, 39 bases in frame from base 1. Here V drops 4 bases and J drops 5 bases, and the junction holds 3 bases not matched to any gene.

The chain was built from TRBV7-9 and TRBJ2-7, and 9 junctional nucleotides match TRBD1. This clonotype originated in a human donor in good health (CMV status not recorded). Some clones in this sample may be carry-over from other donors' samples. The material was cultured CD8+ T cells from PBMCs, obtained from culture after CMV antigen stimulation. The sequenced DNA: TGTGCCAGCAGCTCAGGGGACAGGGACGAGCAGTACTTC. This yields the protein CASSSGDRDEQYF.